This T cell receptor beta chain was recorded in a study of blood T cells in healthy people across ages. As regards this clonotype: Its antigen is as yet unknown.

Whole-study findings and limits: In older individuals, TCR beta diversity per million T cells was lower, falling roughly linearly with age.

There were at least 6 micrograms of total RNA extracted from every sample. V was cut by 0 bases and J by 10 bases, with 14 bases left in between. Germline loops: CDR1 SGDLS, CDR2 YYNGEE. The CDR3 spans 14 residues. Through a sample-barcoded 5' primer and a J-beta primer mix, a second PCR was run for about 6 to 12 cycles. One entry per CDR3 protein results from TCRdb running MiXCR on the 5' RACE reads. Found here are about 930,000 distinct CDR3 sequences, about 27% of them singletons; the top ten hold about 10%. This sample was shared with a second study, whose subject was T cells of mothers and their children. This second study notes: TCR recombination output is shaped by thymic selection similarly in related and unrelated pairs.

The sequenced material came from blood. The TCR comes from a woman aged 40-49 years in good health. V usage is TRBV9 and J usage is TRBJ2-1; D is perhaps TRBD2 (5 bases). Here the CDR3 DNA reads TGTGCCAGCAGCGTAGGGCTAGCCTCCTACGAGCAGTTCTTC. This sequence encodes CASSVGLASYEQFF.